This is a list of T cell receptor beta chains from one sample in a study of technical replicates of blood from a handful of donors. Produced via immunoSEQ multiplex PCR; TCRdb's table is partial and in-frame only. This table has some 56,000 clones, roughly 96% appearing once. The sequenced material came from PBMCs. The receptors come from a human donor in good health. Some clones in this sample may be carry-over from other donors' samples. The CDR3 runs from the conserved cysteine through the conserved F or W. D genes are given only for firm matches. Some rows mark clone size as missing; the rest say once, few, many or name a class of expanded clone.

D	V	J	length	size	DNA	CDR3
NA	TRBV14	TRBJ1-1	14	NA	TGTGCCAGCAGCCAAGATTTCAGTAACACTGAAGCTTTCTTT	CASSQDFSNTEAFF
NA	TRBV6-6	TRBJ2-3	16	NA	TGTGCCAGCAGAGACGGGACAACAAATCCTCGGGATACGCAGTATTTT	CASRDGTTNPRDTQYF
NA	TRBV10-1	TRBJ2-5	15	NA	TGCGCCAGCGGCCGGGTTCGCCCCCTCCAAGAGACCCAGTACTTC	CASGRVRPLQETQYF
TRBD1	TRBV7-2	TRBJ2-3	16	few	TGTGCCAGCAGCTTTTTAGGACAGGGGGCCTCAGATACGCAGTATTTT	CASSFLGQGASDTQYF
NA	TRBV7-2	TRBJ2-5	15	NA	TGTGCCAGCAGCCTAGACAACCAGTACCAAGAGACCCAGTACTTC	CASSLDNQYQETQYF
NA	TRBV7-9	TRBJ1-2	13	NA	TGTGCCAGCAGCTTTCAGGGGCTTGCAGGCTACACCTTC	CASSFQGLAGYTF
TRBD1	TRBV4-3	TRBJ2-1	16	NA	TGCGCCAGCAGCCAGCAGACAGGGAGCTCCTACAATGAGCAGTTCTTC	CASSQQTGSSYNEQFF
TRBD2	TRBV5-1	TRBJ2-7	15	NA	TGCGCCAGCAGCTTGGGTGGTCTAGCGGACTACGAGCAGTACTTC	CASSLGGLADYEQYF
TRBD2	TRBV11-2	TRBJ2-4	19	NA	TGTGCCAGCAGCTTATGGGGGACTAGCGACGTAATAGCCAAAAACATTCAGTACTTC	CASSLWGTSDVIAKNIQYF
TRBD1	TRBV29-1	TRBJ1-2	14	NA	TGCAGCGTTGAAAGGGCAGGGGGCATCTATGGCTACACCTTC	CSVERAGGIYGYTF
TRBD2	TRBV6-5	TRBJ2-1	16	NA	TGTGCCAGCAGTTACTCACGGCTAGCGGCCTACAATGAGCAGTTCTTC	CASSYSRLAAYNEQFF
NA	TRBV7-2	TRBJ2-5	12	NA	TGTGCCAGCAGCTTCGGCGGGGAATACCAGTACTTC	CASSFGGEYQYF
TRBD2	TRBV7-9	TRBJ2-1	13	NA	TGTGCCAGCAGGACTAGCGGCTACAATGAGCAGTTCTTC	CASRTSGYNEQFF
NA	TRBV13	TRBJ1-2	14	few	TGTGCCAGCAGCAAAGAGGCAGGGACACATGGCTACACCTTC	CASSKEAGTHGYTF
NA	TRBV7-3	TRBJ1-2	14	NA	TGTGCCAGCAGCTTAACTCCAGGGGTCGGAGGCTACACCTTC	CASSLTPGVGGYTF
NA	TRBV6-5	TRBJ2-5	13	NA	TGTGCCAGCGCGGAGGGGCGACAAGAGACCCAGTACTTC	CASAEGRQETQYF
TRBD1	TRBV2	TRBJ1-4	13	once	TGTGCCAGCAGGACAGGGAGTAATGAAAAACTGTTTTTT	CASRTGSNEKLFF
TRBD1	TRBV7-2	TRBJ2-2	13	NA	TGTGCCAGCAGCAGACAGGGGGCCGGGGAGCTGTTTTTT	CASSRQGAGELFF
TRBD2	TRBV9	TRBJ2-1	17	NA	TGTGCCAGCAGCGGATTGAGCGGGGGCGGTGGGTTCAATGAGCAGTTCTTC	CASSGLSGGGGFNEQFF
NA	TRBV5-8	TRBJ2-7	12	NA	TGTGCCAGCAGCTTGTTCGGCTACGAGCAGTACTTC	CASSLFGYEQYF
TRBD1	TRBV29-1	TRBJ1-2	14	NA	TGCAGCGTTGAGGGCCGAGGACAGGGTTATGGCTACACCTTC	CSVEGRGQGYGYTF
TRBD2	TRBV27	TRBJ2-5	20	NA	TGTGCCAGCAGTCCGACGCCCCCGGGACTAGCGGGAGTGACTCGAGAGACCCAGTACTTC	CASSPTPPGLAGVTRETQYF
TRBD2	TRBV4-3	TRBJ2-1	16	few	TGCGCCAGCAGCCAGCCCCCAGCGGGAGGAAAGGATGAGCAGTTCTTC	CASSQPPAGGKDEQFF
NA	TRBV27	TRBJ1-5	15	NA	TGTGCCAGCAGTTTATCTGGAGGGGGGGGTCAGCCCCAGCATTTT	CASSLSGGGGQPQHF
TRBD2	TRBV15	TRBJ2-1	17	NA	TGTGCCACCAGCAGAGATGGGGCGGGGGGCTCCTACAATGAGCAGTTCTTC	CATSRDGAGGSYNEQFF
NA	TRBV30	TRBJ2-1	12	NA	TGTGCCGGGTGGACACACCACAATGAGCAGTTCTTC	CAGWTHHNEQFF
NA	TRBV15	TRBJ1-6	14	NA	TGTGCCACCGGAGGGGTTCCCATAGGATCACCCCTCCACTTT	CATGGVPIGSPLHF
TRBD1	TRBV5-1	TRBJ1-2	13	NA	TGCGCCAGCAGCTCGGACAGGCTGTATGGCTACACCTTC	CASSSDRLYGYTF
NA	TRBV6-1	TRBJ2-7	15	once	TGTGCCACCCACAGGGATGGTATGGGGCTGGGGGAGCAGTACTTC	CATHRDGMGLGEQYF
TRBD1	TRBV28	TRBJ1-2	14	NA	TGTGCCAGCAGTTTGGGGGGACAGGGGGGAGGCTACACCTTC	CASSLGGQGGGYTF